This entry features one TCR beta chain sequence. The antigen is undetermined. The source of the sample is a study of monozygotic twins with inflammatory bowel disease. General study findings and limits: Among the T cells, different subtypes could not be distinguished. IBD patients carried less diverse TCRbeta repertoires (inverse Simpson) than healthy co-twins. IBD patients shared fewer clonotypes with other individuals than healthy twins, especially patients with disease activity signs.

TCRdb reanalyzed the 5' RACE reads and collapses them to one entry per CDR3 protein, without DNA. Here the sample table reports fewer than 400,000 distinct CDR3 sequences. The germline V gene encodes CDR1 SGHNT and CDR2 YYREEE (reference sequence). This CDR3 is built from 15 residues. The sample was blood. The origin of this receptor is a human donor with ulcerative colitis or Crohn's disease, or a healthy co-twin of an affected twin (not recorded which). The chain carries TRBV5-4 and TRBJ2-4; with no DNA, the TCRdb D assignment of TRBD1 cannot be verified. CDR3 loop: CASSLRSGMENIQYF.